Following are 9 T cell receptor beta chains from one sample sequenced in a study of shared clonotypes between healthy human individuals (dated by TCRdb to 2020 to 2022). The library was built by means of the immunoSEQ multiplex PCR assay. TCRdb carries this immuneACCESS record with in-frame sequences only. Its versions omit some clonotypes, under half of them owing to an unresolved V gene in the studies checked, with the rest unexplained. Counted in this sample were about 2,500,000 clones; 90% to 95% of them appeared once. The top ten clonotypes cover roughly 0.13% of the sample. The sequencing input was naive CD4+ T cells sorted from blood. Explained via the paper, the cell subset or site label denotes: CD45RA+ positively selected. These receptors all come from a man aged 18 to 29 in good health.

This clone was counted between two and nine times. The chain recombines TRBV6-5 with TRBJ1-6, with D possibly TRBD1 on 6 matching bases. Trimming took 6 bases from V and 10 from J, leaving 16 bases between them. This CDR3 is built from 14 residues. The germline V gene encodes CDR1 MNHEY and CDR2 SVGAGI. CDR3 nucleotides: TGTGCCAGCAGCCGCAGGGGCGGAGAATCACCCCTCCACTTT. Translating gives CASSRRGGESPLHF.

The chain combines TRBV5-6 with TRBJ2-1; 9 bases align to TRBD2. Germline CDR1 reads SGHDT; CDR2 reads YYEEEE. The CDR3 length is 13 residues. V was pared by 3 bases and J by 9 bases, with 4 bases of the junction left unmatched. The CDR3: CASSSPAGGEQFF. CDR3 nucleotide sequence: TGTGCCAGCAGCTCGCCAGCGGGGGGTGAGCAGTTCTTC.

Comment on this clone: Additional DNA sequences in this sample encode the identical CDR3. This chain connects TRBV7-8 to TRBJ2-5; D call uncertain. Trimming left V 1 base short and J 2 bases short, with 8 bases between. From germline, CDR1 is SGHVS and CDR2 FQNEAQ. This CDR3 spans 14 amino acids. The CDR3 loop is CASSLVGSQETQYF. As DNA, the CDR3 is TGTGCCAGCAGCTTAGTGGGGTCACAAGAGACCCAGTACTTC. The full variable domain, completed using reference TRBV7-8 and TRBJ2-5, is GAGVSQSPRYKVAKRGQDVALRCDPISGHVSLFWYQQALGQGPEFLTYFQNEAQLDKSGLPSDRFFAERPEGSVSTLKIQRTQQEDSAVYLCASSLVGSQETQYFGPGTRLLVL.

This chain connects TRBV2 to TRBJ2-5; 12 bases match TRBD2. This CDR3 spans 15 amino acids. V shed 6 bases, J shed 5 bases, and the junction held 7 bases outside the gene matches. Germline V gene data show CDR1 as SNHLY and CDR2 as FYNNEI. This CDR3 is CASRRTSGGIETQYF. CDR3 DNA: TGTGCCAGCAGGCGAACTAGCGGGGGGATCGAGACCCAGTACTTC.

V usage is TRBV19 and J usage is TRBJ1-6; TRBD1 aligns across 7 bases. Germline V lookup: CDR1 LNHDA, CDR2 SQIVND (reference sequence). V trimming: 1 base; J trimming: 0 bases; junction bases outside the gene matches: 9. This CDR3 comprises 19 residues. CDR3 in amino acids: CASSIVQPGQSSYNSPLHF. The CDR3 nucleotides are TGTGCCAGTAGTATAGTCCAGCCGGGACAGAGCTCCTATAATTCACCCCTCCACTTT.

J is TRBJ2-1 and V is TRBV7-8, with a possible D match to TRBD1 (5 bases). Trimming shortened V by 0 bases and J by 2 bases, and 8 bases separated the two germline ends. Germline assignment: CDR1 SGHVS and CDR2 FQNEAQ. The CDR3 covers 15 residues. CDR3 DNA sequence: TGTGCCAGCAGCTTAGCTCAGGGCGCCTACAATGAGCAGTTCTTC. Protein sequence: CASSLAQGAYNEQFF.

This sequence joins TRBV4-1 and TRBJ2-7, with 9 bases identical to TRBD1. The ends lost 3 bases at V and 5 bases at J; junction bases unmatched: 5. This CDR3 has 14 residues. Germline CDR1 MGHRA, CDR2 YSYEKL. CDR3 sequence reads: CASSQPGQGDEQYF. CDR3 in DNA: TGCGCCAGCAGCCAGCCGGGACAGGGAGACGAGCAGTACTTC.

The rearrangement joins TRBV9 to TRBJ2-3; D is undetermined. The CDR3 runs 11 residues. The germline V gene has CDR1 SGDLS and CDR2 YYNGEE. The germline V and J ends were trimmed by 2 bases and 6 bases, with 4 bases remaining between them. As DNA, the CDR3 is TGTGCCAGCAGCGTGAAGGATACGCAGTATTTT. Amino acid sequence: CASSVKDTQYF.

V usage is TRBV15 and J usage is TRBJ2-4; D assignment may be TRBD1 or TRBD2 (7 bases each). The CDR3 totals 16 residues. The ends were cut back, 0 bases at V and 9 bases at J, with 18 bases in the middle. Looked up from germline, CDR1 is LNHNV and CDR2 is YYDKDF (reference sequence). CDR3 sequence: CATSRDLTGRVGIQYF. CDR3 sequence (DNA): TGTGCCACCAGCAGAGATCTGACAGGGAGGGTTGGCATTCAGTACTTC.